This T cell receptor (beta chain) appears in the sequencing data of a study of CXCR3-negative and CXCR3-positive naive CD8 T cells. The authors made the TRB cDNA libraries by 5' RACE using UMI labels. TCRdb re-called the 5' RACE reads and catalogs CDR3 proteins one per entry, DNA excluded. The table for this sample gives over 100,000 distinct CDR3 sequences. Germline V gene sequence: CDR1 SEHNR, CDR2 FQNEAQ (reference sequence). This CDR3 is built from 11 residues. The receptor's source is a human donor in good health. Some clones in this sample may be carry-over from other donors' samples. The chain joins TRBV7-9 to TRBJ2-1. The sample taken for sequencing was naive CXCR3- CD8+ T cells from blood. Described subset: CD45RO-CCR7+CD27+CD95- naive CD8+ T cells lacking CXCR3 (TNR3-). CDR3 region: CASSLAYQQFF.